Presented here are 18 T cell receptor beta chains from one specimen sequenced in a study of shared clonotypes between healthy human individuals. Profiled with immunoSEQ multiplex PCR; TCRdb holds only in-frame clones, not every one. Here the sample spans about 2.2 million clones, approximately 92% being singletons. Only CD45RO-negative cells positively selected for CCR7 counted as naive CD8 cells, so terminally differentiated effector memory CD45RA+ cells were excluded. Sequencing input: naive CD8+ T cells from PBMCs. Receptor source: a man aged 18 to 35 in good health. Some clones in this sample may be carry-over from other donors' samples.

The gene calls are TRBV7-6 and TRBJ2-7, with 13 positions matching TRBD2. CDR3 length: 15 amino acids. The germline V gene has CDR1 SGHVS and CDR2 FNYEAQ. The junction had 4 bases not matched to a gene; V was cut back by 5 bases and J by 3 bases. CDR3 sequence (DNA): TGTGCCAGCAGCCCGGGACTAGCGGGACTCTACGAGCAGTACTTC. Translating it yields CASSPGLAGLYEQYF. Together with reference TRBV7-6 and TRBJ2-7, the CDR3 gives the full variable domain: GAGVSQSPRYKVTKRGQDVALRCDPISGHVSLYWYRQALGQGPEFLTYFNYEAQQDKSGLPNDRFSAERPEGSISTLTIQRTEQRDSAMYRCASSPGLAGLYEQYFGPGTRLTVT.

This clone occurred once. The chain has TRBV18 and TRBJ2-3; TRBD2 aligns across 10 bases. The V gene's germline CDR1 is KGHSH and CDR2 LQKENI. V shed 1 base and J 0 bases; nucleotides not matched to a gene: 1. The CDR3 runs to 16 residues. The CDR3 sequence is CASSPQLAGSTDTQYF. In nucleotides, the CDR3 is TGTGCCAGCTCACCACAACTAGCGGGGAGCACAGATACGCAGTATTTT.

The chain couples TRBV7-2 to TRBJ2-7; D remains ambiguous. The V end was cut by 2 bases, the J end by 3 bases, with 8 bases between. Germline V gene lookup returns CDR1 SGHTA and CDR2 FQGNSA. CDR3 length: 13 residues. CDR3 region: CASSLWGYYEQYF. The CDR3, as DNA: TGTGCCAGCAGCTTATGGGGTTACTACGAGCAGTACTTC.

The chain employs TRBV9 and TRBJ1-1; possible D gene TRBD1, 5 bases. Germline V gene lookup returns CDR1 SGDLS and CDR2 YYNGEE. V shed 0 bases and J shed 5 bases, with 14 bases lying between them. The CDR3 extends over 15 amino acids. In nucleotides, the CDR3 is TGTGCCAGCAGCGTAGAGCCAGGGCTAAAGACTGAAGCTTTCTTT. It encodes CASSVEPGLKTEAFF.

V gene TRBV4-3 combines with J gene TRBJ2-3; D perhaps matches TRBD1 (5 bases). Germline-derived CDR1 and CDR2 are LGHNA and YSLEER. The CDR3 spans 15 residues. The V gene lost 3 bases and the J gene lost 0 bases, with 10 bases spanning the gap. The CDR3 reads CASSQRTTSTDTQYF. Written as DNA, the CDR3 is TGCGCCAGCAGCCAGCGGACAACTAGCACAGATACGCAGTATTTT.

V and J are TRBV7-8 and TRBJ2-7, with D unresolved. Germline CDR1 is SGHVS and CDR2 is FQNEAQ. V lost 2 bases and J 3 bases, leaving 11 bases between the germline ends. The CDR3 runs to 14 residues. The CDR3 sequence is CASSLYLYDYEQYF. The CDR3 DNA sequence: TGTGCCAGCAGCTTATACCTCTATGACTACGAGCAGTACTTC.

The chain joins TRBV4-2 to TRBJ2-1; 8 bases fit TRBD2. CDR1 is LGHNA and CDR2 is YNFKEQ in the germline V gene. There are 15 residues in the CDR3. V lost 1 base, J lost 7 bases, and 6 bases stayed unmatched. This chain's CDR3 is CASSQGTSSMNEQFF. In nucleotides, the CDR3 is TGTGCCAGCAGCCAAGGGACTAGCTCCATGAATGAGCAGTTCTTC.

This clone came up once. The chain links TRBV11-2 to TRBJ2-2; TRBD1 matches at 7 bases. This CDR3 is 17 amino acids long. The V gene's germline CDR1 is SGHAT and CDR2 FQNNGV. The ends lost 1 base at V and 1 base at J; junction bases unmatched: 6. DNA of the CDR3: TGTGCCAGCAGCTTAGGCCCTGGGACAGTGAACACCGGGGAGCTGTTTTTT. Protein product: CASSLGPGTVNTGELFF.

This chain joins TRBV7-2 and TRBJ2-4; TRBD2 matches at 10 bases. Germline V lookup: CDR1 SGHTA, CDR2 FQGNSA. The length of the CDR3 is 15 residues. J lost 8 bases, V lost 2 bases, and 6 bases had no gene match. The CDR3 nucleotides read TGTGCCAGCAGCTTATTCAAGCGGGAGGGGGACATTCAGTACTTC. Translated, it gives CASSLFKREGDIQYF.

The V call is TRBV7-2, the J call TRBJ1-1; 9 bases map to TRBD1. The CDR3 contains 15 residues. Trimming at V came to 3 bases and at J to 4 bases, leaving 6 bases not matched to a gene. Germline V gene data show CDR1 as SGHTA and CDR2 as FQGNSA. CDR3 DNA: TGTGCCAGCAGCTTGGTGACAGGGGGTTTCACTGAAGCTTTCTTT. Protein sequence: CASSLVTGGFTEAFF.

The gene calls are TRBV19 and TRBJ1-3; no clear D. V lost 5 bases and J 0 bases, leaving 17 bases between the germline ends. Per the germline V gene, CDR1 is LNHDA and CDR2 is SQIVND (reference sequence). The CDR3 runs 17 residues. The CDR3 protein is CASSPVTGRYSGNTIYF. CDR3 nucleotides: TGTGCCAGTAGTCCAGTAACCGGACGGTACTCTGGAAACACCATATATTTT.

The chain employs TRBV6-4 and TRBJ2-1; D is possibly TRBD2 (6 bases). CDR1 is MRHNA, CDR2 SNTAGT, per germline. CDR3 length: 15 amino acids. The germline V and J ends were trimmed by 0 bases and 5 bases, with 11 bases remaining between them. For the CDR3, the DNA is TGTGCCAGCAGTGACTCCGCCCTAGCGCACAATGAGCAGTTCTTC. Protein sequence: CASSDSALAHNEQFF.

As concerns this clone: Other DNA sequences in the same sample also yield this CDR3. CDR3 in amino acids: CASSVEGKSNQPQHF. The CDR3 nucleotides are TGTGCCAGCAGCGTAGAAGGGAAGAGCAATCAGCCCCAGCATTTT. J is TRBJ1-5 and V is TRBV9; D not resolved. Trimming took off 0 bases at V and 1 base at J, with 8 bases between the two ends. Germline V lookup: CDR1 SGDLS, CDR2 YYNGEE. This CDR3 has 15 residues.

The chain uses TRBV5-1 and TRBJ2-2; 7 bases match TRBD1. Trimming cost V 0 bases and J 1 base; bases outside gene matches: 9. The CDR3 totals 18 residues. The germline gives CDR1 SGHRS, CDR2 YFSETQ. For the CDR3, the DNA is TGCGCCAGCAGCTTGGCCCCGATGGGACAGCAGAACACCGGGGAGCTGTTTTTT. It codes for CASSLAPMGQQNTGELFF. Full variable domain (missing parts from reference TRBV5-1 and TRBJ2-2): KAGVTQTPRYLIKTRGQQVTLSCSPISGHRSVSWYQQTPGQGLQFLFEYFSETQRNKGNFPGRFSGRQFSNSRSEMNVSTLELGDSALYLCASSLAPMGQQNTGELFFGEGSRLTVL.

The chain uses TRBV18 and TRBJ2-7; D is possibly TRBD2 (5 bases). Trimming pared 0 bases from V and 6 bases from J, leaving 9 bases between. The CDR3 extends over 13 amino acids. Germline V gene sequence: CDR1 KGHSH, CDR2 LQKENI. The CDR3 is CASSPPFGGEQYF. For the CDR3, the DNA is TGTGCCAGCTCACCACCCTTCGGAGGCGAGCAGTACTTC. Looking up the rest from reference TRBV18 and TRBJ2-7 gives the full variable domain: NAGVMQNPRHLVRRRGQEARLRCSPMKGHSHVYWYRQLPEEGLKFMVYLQKENIIDESGMPKERFSAEFPKEGPSILRIQQVVRGDSAAYFCASSPPFGGEQYFGPGTRLTVT.

The chain joins TRBV9 to TRBJ2-3; 10 positions agree with TRBD2. V lost 0 bases, J lost 2 bases, and 6 bases stayed unmatched. The CDR3 extends over 17 amino acids. Germline V CDR1 and CDR2: SGDLS, YYNGEE. This CDR3 reads CASSVGSSGSFTDTQYF. In DNA form, the CDR3 reads TGTGCCAGCAGCGTAGGTTCTAGCGGGAGTTTCACAGATACGCAGTATTTT.

This clone showed up just once. The chain uses TRBV27 and TRBJ2-5; 10 bases align to TRBD1. Trimming at V came to 6 bases and at J to 5 bases, leaving 12 bases not matched to a gene. The CDR3 is made up of 16 amino acids. Germline V gives CDR1 MNHEY, CDR2 SMNVEV (reference sequence). Here the CDR3 DNA reads TGTGCCAGCAGCGGGGGACCGGGACAGGGGTGGGAGACCCAGTACTTC. It encodes CASSGGPGQGWETQYF.

The chain employs TRBV7-2 and TRBJ2-1; D unresolved. Trimming stripped 3 bases from V and 8 bases from J, with 11 bases between. The CDR3 length is 13 residues. Germline CDR1 and CDR2: SGHTA and FQGNSA. The CDR3 region is CASSFGSPDEQFF. The CDR3 DNA reads TGTGCCAGCAGCTTCGGTAGCCCCGATGAGCAGTTCTTC.